This T cell receptor beta chain was profiled in a study of blood T cell repertoires in COVID-19. The CDR3 length is 13 residues. J lost 5 bases, V lost 9 bases, and 7 bases had no gene match. The V gene's germline CDR1 is SNHLY and CDR2 FYNNEI. Sequenced by immunoSEQ multiplex PCR; TCRdb stores in-frame clones only, minus some. The sample carries around 84,000 clones, around three quarters recorded once. The sample comprised peripheral blood. This receptor was identified in a middle-aged man with active or convalescent COVID-19. This chain joins TRBV2 and TRBJ1-5, with TRBD1 matching over 7 bases. CDR3 in DNA: TGTGCCAGTGAACAGGGGAGGCATCAGCCCCAGCATTTT. It specifies CASEQGRHQPQHF.